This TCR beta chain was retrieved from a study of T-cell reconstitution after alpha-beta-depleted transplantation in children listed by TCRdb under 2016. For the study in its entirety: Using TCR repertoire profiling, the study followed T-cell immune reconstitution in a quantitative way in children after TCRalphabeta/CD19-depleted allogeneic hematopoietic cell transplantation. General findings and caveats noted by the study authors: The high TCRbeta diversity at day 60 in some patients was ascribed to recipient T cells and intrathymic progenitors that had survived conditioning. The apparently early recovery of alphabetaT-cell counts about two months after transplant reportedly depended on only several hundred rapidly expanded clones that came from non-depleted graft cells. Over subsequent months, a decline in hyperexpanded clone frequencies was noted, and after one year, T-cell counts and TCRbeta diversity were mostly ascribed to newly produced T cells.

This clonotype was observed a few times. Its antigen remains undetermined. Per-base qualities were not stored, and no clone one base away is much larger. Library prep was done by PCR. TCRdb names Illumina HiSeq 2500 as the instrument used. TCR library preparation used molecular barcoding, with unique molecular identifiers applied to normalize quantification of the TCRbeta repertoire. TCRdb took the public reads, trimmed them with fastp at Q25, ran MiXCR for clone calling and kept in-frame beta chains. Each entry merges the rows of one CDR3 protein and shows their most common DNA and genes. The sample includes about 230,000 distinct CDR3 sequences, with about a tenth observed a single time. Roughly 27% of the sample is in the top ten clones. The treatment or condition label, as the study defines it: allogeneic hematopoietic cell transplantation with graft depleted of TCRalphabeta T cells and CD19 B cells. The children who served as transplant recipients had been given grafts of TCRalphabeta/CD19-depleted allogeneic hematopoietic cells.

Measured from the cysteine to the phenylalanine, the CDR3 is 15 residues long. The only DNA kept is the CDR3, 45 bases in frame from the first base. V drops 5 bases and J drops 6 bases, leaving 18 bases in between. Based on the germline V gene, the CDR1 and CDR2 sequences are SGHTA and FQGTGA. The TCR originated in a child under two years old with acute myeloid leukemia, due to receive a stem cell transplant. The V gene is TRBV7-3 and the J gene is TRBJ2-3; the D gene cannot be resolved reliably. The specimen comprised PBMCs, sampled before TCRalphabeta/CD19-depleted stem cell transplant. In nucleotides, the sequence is TGTGCCAGCAGCCTAGGGCTAGGGTTTGGGGATACGCAGTATTTT. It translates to CASSLGLGFGDTQYF. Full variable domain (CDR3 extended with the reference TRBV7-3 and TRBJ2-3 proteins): GAGVSQTPSNKVTEKGKYVELRCDPISGHTALYWYRQSLGQGPEFLIYFQGTGAADDSGLPNDRFFAVRPEGSVSTLKIQRTERGDSAVYLCASSLGLGFGDTQYFGPGTRLTVL.